This TCR beta chain was recorded in a study of blood T cell repertoires in COVID-19. Looking at the study overall: COVID-19 samples collected from the United States, Italy and Spain covered acute and convalescent phases.

CDR1 and CDR2 (germline): SGHTA, FQGNSA. The V segment lost 6 bases and the J segment 1 base; nucleotides outside the gene matches: 7. The CDR3 has 16 amino acids. Source study methods: By means of reference gene primer amplification, nucleated cell counts were estimated. The method was immunoSEQ multiplex PCR; TCRdb's version includes in-frame clones alone and lacks a portion of them. The V and J calls and clone size were taken over from that table, and D and trimming were inferred from the DNA. The table shows some 200,000 clones, with around 84% occurring only once. This clone was counted between two and nine times.

The source material was peripheral blood. The chain couples TRBV7-2 to TRBJ2-2, with TRBD1 matching 8 bases. The sequence derives from a woman aged 35 to 49 who had recovered from COVID-19. The CDR3 DNA follows: TGTGCCAGCAGAGAAAAAGGGACAGGGAACACCGGGGAGCTGTTTTTT. Amino acids: CASREKGTGNTGELFF.